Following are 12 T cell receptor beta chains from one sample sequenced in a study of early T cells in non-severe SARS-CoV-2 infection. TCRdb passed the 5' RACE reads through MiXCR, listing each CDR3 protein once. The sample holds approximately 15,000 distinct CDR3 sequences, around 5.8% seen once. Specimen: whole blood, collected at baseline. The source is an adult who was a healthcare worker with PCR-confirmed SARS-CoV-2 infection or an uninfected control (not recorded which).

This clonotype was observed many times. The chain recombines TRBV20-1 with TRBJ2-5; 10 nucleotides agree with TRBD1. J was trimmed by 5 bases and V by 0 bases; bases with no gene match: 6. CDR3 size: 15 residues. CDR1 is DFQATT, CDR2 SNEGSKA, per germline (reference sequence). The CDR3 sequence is CSARDGTGVRETQYF. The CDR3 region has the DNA TGCAGTGCTAGAGATGGGACAGGGGTCCGCGAGACCCAGTACTTC.

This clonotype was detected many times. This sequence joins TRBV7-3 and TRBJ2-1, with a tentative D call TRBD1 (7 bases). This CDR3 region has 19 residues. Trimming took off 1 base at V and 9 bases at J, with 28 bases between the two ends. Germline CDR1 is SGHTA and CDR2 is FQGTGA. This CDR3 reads CASSLKTGAEGLEVGEQFF. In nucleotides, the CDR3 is TGTGCCAGCAGCTTAAAAACAGGGGCGGAGGGTCTCGAGGTCGGTGAGCAGTTCTTC. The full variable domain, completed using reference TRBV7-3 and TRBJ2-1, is GAGVSQTPSNKVTEKGKYVELRCDPISGHTALYWYRQSLGQGPEFLIYFQGTGAADDSGLPNDRFFAVRPEGSVSTLKIQRTERGDSAVYLCASSLKTGAEGLEVGEQFFGPGTRLTVL.

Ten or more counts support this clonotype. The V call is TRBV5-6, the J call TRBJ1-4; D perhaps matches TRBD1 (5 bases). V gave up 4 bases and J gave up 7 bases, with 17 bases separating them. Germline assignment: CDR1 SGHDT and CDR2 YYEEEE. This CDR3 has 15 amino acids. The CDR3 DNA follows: TGTGCCAGCAGCCCCCGCCGGGGGGATGGTGAAAAACTGTTTTTT. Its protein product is CASSPRRGDGEKLFF.

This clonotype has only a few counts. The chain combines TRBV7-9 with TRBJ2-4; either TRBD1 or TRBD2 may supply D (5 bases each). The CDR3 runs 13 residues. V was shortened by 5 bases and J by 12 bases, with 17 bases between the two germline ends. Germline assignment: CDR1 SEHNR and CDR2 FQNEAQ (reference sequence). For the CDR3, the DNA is TGTGCCAGCAGCCCGCCGGAGGAAGGGACTCAGTACTTC. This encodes CASSPPEEGTQYF.

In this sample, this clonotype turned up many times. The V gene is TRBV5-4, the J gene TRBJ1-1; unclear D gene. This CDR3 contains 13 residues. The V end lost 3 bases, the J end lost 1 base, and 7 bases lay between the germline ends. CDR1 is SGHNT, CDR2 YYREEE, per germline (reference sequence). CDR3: CASSYRGNTEAFF. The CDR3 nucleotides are TGTGCCAGCAGCTATAGAGGGAACACTGAAGCTTTCTTT.

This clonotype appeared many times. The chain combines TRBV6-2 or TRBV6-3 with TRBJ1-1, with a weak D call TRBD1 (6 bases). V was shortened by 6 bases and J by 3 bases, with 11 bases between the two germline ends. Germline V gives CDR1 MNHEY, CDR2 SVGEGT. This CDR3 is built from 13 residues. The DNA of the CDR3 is TGTGCCAGCAGGGAACAGGGAGACACTGAAGCTTTCTTT. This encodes CASREQGDTEAFF.

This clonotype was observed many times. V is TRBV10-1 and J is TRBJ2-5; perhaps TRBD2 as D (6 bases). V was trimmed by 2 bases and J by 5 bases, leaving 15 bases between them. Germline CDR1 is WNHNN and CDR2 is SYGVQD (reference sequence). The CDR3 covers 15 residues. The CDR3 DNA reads TGCGCCAGCAGTGAGAAGGCGGGAAGCGGGGAGACCCAGTACTTC. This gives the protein CASSEKAGSGETQYF.

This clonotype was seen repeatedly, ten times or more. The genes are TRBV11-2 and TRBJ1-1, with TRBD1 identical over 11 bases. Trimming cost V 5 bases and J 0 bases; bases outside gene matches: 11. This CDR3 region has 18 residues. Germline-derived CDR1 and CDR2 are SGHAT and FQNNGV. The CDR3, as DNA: TGTGCCAGCAGCCCCGGGGGACAGGGGGATGAAGTGAACACTGAAGCTTTCTTT. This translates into CASSPGGQGDEVNTEAFF.

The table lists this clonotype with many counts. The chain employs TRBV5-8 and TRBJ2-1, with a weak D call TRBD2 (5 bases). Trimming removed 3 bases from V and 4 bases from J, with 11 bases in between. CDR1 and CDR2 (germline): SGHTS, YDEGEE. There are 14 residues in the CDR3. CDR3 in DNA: TGTGCCAGCAGCTCCTCGGACTGGTACAATGAGCAGTTCTTC. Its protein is CASSSSDWYNEQFF.

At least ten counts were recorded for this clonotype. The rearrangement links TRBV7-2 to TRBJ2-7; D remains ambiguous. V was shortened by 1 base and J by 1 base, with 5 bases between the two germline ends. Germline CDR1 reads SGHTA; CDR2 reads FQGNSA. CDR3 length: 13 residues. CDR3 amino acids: CASSLDGSYEQYF. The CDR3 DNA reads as TGTGCCAGCAGCTTAGATGGTTCCTACGAGCAGTACTTC.

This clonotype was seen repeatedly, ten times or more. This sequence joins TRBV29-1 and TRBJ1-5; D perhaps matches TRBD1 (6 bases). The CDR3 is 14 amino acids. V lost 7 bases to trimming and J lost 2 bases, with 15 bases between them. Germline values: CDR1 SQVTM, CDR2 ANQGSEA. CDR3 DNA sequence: TGCAGCGCCGGAGGGGGGAATGGCAATCAGCCCCAGCATTTT. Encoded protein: CSAGGGNGNQPQHF.

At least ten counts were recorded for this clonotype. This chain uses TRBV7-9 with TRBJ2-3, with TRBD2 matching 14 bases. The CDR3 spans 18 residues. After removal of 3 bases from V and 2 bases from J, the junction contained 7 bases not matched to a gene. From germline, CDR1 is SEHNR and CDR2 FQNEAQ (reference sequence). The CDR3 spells CASSFPGTSGGFTDTQYF. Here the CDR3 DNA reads TGTGCCAGCAGCTTCCCCGGGACTAGCGGGGGTTTCACAGATACGCAGTATTTT. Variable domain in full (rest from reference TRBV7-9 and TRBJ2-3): DTGVSQNPRHKITKRGQNVTFRCDPISEHNRLYWYRQTLGQGPEFLTYFQNEAQLEKSRLLSDRFSAERPKGSFSTLEIQRTEQGDSAMYLCASSFPGTSGGFTDTQYFGPGTRLTVL.